This TCR beta chain was identified in a study of early T cells in non-severe SARS-CoV-2 infection listed by TCRdb under 2021. General notes on the study: Because TCR sequencing was done on bulk RNA from unsorted whole blood, the alpha and beta chains could not be paired.

Broad study findings and their caveats: VDJdb matching was skewed toward anti-spike CD8 responses, so virus-specific expansions were likely underestimated and private and CD4 specificities were missed.

Of note for this clonotype: Its antigen is not yet known. Base qualities are not recorded, but no much larger clone differs from it by a single base.

Library method: 5' RACE. Instrument on record: NextSeq 500. The TCR library protocol attached unique molecular identifiers to individual cDNA molecules to correct for sequencing error and PCR bias. Both TCR alpha and beta chains were sequenced, and tight co-correlation was observed between alpha and beta sequence abundances in each sample. The original pipeline was this. Decombinator V4 was used to annotate the V gene, J gene and CDR3 of the TCR sequences. Expanded TCRs were defined as changing significantly between any two time points under a Poisson model with p below 0.0001. TCR abundances were normalised to the total number of TCRs sequenced in each sample and reported as counts per million. VDJdb, accessed 1 November 2021, was searched for CMV, EBV and SARS-CoV-2 annotated TCRs, excluding TCRs annotated for multiple antigens. TCRdb trimmed the raw reads at Q25, called clones with MiXCR and kept productive beta chains. Each CDR3 protein gets just one entry, which takes the most common genes and DNA from the rows behind it. These V and J calls originate from TCRdb's pipeline instead of the authors' own analysis. This sample holds approximately 70,000 distinct CDR3 sequences; roughly 15% were observed only once. The top ten constitute around an eighth of the sample.

This was a case-control study nested in a cohort of healthcare workers in London, UK, who had nasopharyngeal swab PCR tests and blood samples taken every week. Healthcare workers were recruited between 23 and 31 March 2020, during the week of the UK lockdown, and were followed weekly for up to roughly 15 weeks. Specimen: whole blood. The clonotype comes from an adult who was a healthcare worker with PCR-confirmed SARS-CoV-2 infection or an uninfected control (not recorded which).

CDR3 sequence: CASSQGGLPYEQYF. Read as DNA, the sequence is TGCGCCAGCAGCCAAGGGGGGTTACCCTACGAGCAGTACTTC. The chain joins TRBV4-1 to TRBJ2-7; the D gene is perhaps TRBD1 or TRBD2, each of them matching over 5 bases. From a lookup of the germline V gene, CDR1 and CDR2 are MGHRA and YSYEKL. Spanning cysteine to phenylalanine, the CDR3 consists of 14 amino acids. The DNA shown is the 42-base CDR3, in frame from base 1. The junction shows trimming of 1 base on V and 2 bases on J, plus 9 bases between the germline ends.